This T cell receptor (beta chain) was sequenced in a study of T-cell memory formation after mild COVID-19. This clonotype has just a few counts. In TCRdb, the 5' RACE reads were re-called with MiXCR into one record per CDR3 protein. Of a few hundred thousand distinct CDR3 sequences in the sample, more than 20% were seen once. The sample comprised PBMCs or a T cell subset sorted from them (not recorded which). The TCR originated in a man between 18 and 35 years old who had mild COVID-19 (a few samples of this study predate the infection). Cell type and time point are not known.

CDR3 in DNA: TGTGCCATCAAGGGGGACCCCCTCTACAATGAGCAGTTCTTC. Amino acids: CAIKGDPLYNEQFF. The genes are TRBV12-3 or TRBV12-4 and TRBJ2-1; TRBD1 might be the D (6 bases). Between the trimmed V and J ends, which lost 10 bases and 3 bases, there was a span of 16 bases. CDR3 length: 14 amino acids.